What follows are 21 T cell receptor beta chains derived from one specimen sequenced in a study of read filtering for tumor transcriptome and immune sequencing. Molecular barcoded adaptors covering alpha/delta and beta/gamma chains were used on 400 ng RNA. TCRdb redid the calling of the reads with MiXCR, one entry per CDR3 protein. Seen here are 93,000 or so distinct CDR3 sequences, about a fifth observed once, and the top ten hold approximately 10%. Material: a population of CD138-negative cells sorted from bone marrow. The receptors here all came from a donor at least 40 years old with multiple myeloma.

This clonotype was detected many times. This rearrangement joins TRBV27 to TRBJ1-5; D not certain. The CDR3 has 15 residues. V lost 2 bases and J lost 0, with 8 bases in between. Germline V lookup: CDR1 MNHEY, CDR2 SMNVEV (reference sequence). CDR3 amino acids: CASSLGSHSNQPQHF. In DNA form, the CDR3 reads TGTGCCAGCAGTTTAGGGTCACATAGCAATCAGCCCCAGCATTTT.

At least ten counts were recorded for this clonotype. V gene TRBV3-1 combines with J gene TRBJ1-5; TRBD1 matches at 7 bases. The CDR3 loop spans 14 amino acids. In germline, CDR1 is LGHDT, CDR2 YNNKEL (reference sequence). With 5 bases clipped from V and 2 bases from J, the junction kept 3 bases outside the gene matches. CDR3 bases: TGTGCCAGCAGCGGAGGGACAGGCAATCAGCCCCAGCATTTT. Encoded protein: CASSGGTGNQPQHF.

At least ten counts were recorded for this clonotype. This chain links TRBV24-1 with TRBJ2-1; 8 bases align to TRBD1. The germline CDR1 and CDR2 sequences are KGHDR and SFDVKD. V trimming: 4 bases; J trimming: 14 bases; junction bases outside the gene matches: 9. There are 13 residues in the CDR3. The CDR3 bases are TGTGCCACCAGTGAGACGGGACAGGCCCCTGAGTTCTTC. It is translated as CATSETGQAPEFF.

V gene TRBV5-1 combines with J gene TRBJ2-5, with 11 bases that match TRBD1. The germline V gene encodes CDR1 SGHRS and CDR2 YFSETQ. This CDR3 spans 18 amino acids. After removal of 0 bases from V and 1 base from J, the junction contained 8 bases not matched to a gene. This CDR3 is CASSLVRSGTGGQETQYF. The CDR3 coding sequence is TGCGCCAGCAGCTTGGTCAGGTCCGGGACAGGGGGCCAAGAGACCCAGTACTTC.

This clonotype was seen at least ten times. The chain combines TRBV5-1 with TRBJ2-6; 9 positions match TRBD1. The CDR3 loop spans 15 amino acids. V lost 4 bases to trimming and J lost 4 bases; unmatched junction nucleotides: 3. Germline CDR1 and CDR2: SGHRS and YFSETQ. Here the CDR3 DNA reads TGCGCCAGCAGCGGGGACAGGGTCGGGGCCAACGTCCTGACTTTC. It specifies CASSGDRVGANVLTF. The whole variable domain, remainder taken from reference TRBV5-1 and TRBJ2-6, is KAGVTQTPRYLIKTRGQQVTLSCSPISGHRSVSWYQQTPGQGLQFLFEYFSETQRNKGNFPGRFSGRQFSNSRSEMNVSTLELGDSALYLCASSGDRVGANVLTFGAGSRLTVL.

The chain recombines TRBV2 with TRBJ2-1; D ambiguous. Germline V gene lookup returns CDR1 SNHLY and CDR2 FYNNEI. Trimming pared 8 bases from V and 4 bases from J, leaving 9 bases between. The CDR3 covers 12 residues. CDR3 nucleotides: TGTGCCAGCGCAAGGGAATACAATGAGCAGTTCTTC. It specifies CASAREYNEQFF. Full variable domain (rest looked up from reference TRBV2 and TRBJ2-1): EPEVTQTPSHQVTQMGQEVILRCVPISNHLYFYWYRQILGQKVEFLVSFYNNEISEKSEIFDDQFSVERPDGSNFTLKIRSTKLEDSAMYFCASAREYNEQFFGPGTRLTVL.

This clonotype came up many times. The rearrangement joins TRBV28 to TRBJ2-7, with no clear D. The CDR3 length is 15 residues. V lost 4 bases and J lost 1, with 14 bases in between. The germline V gene has CDR1 MDHEN and CDR2 SYDVKM. The chain's CDR3 is CASSSDSLLSYEQYF. In DNA, the CDR3 is TGTGCCAGCAGTTCTGACTCCTTGTTATCCTACGAGCAGTACTTC. The variable domain in full, completed from reference TRBV28 and TRBJ2-7, reads DVKVTQSSRYLVKRTGEKVFLECVQDMDHENMFWYRQDPGLGLRLIYFSYDVKMKEKGDIPEGYSVSREKKERFSLILESASTNQTSMYLCASSSDSLLSYEQYFGPGTRLTVT.

This clonotype was picked up many times. The chain couples TRBV29-1 to TRBJ2-7; TRBD1 or TRBD2 may be the D gene (5 bases each). CDR1 is SQVTM and CDR2 is ANQGSEA in the germline V gene. This CDR3 has 14 amino acids. Trimming cost V 3 bases and J 1 base, with 13 bases left between them. The CDR3 spells CSVEASGPSYEQYF. CDR3 nucleotides: TGCAGCGTTGAGGCATCGGGGCCGTCCTACGAGCAGTACTTC.

This clonotype was seen repeatedly, ten times or more. The chain combines TRBV7-2 with TRBJ2-3; TRBD1 matches 7 bases. Losses at the gene ends were 2 bases for V and 3 bases for J; bases not matched to a gene: 5. The CDR3 totals 15 residues. Germline assignment: CDR1 SGHTA and CDR2 FQGNSA. CDR3 in DNA: TGTGCCAGCAGCTTACTGAGGGGGCCTACAGATACGCAGTATTTT. Amino acids: CASSLLRGPTDTQYF.

The sample holds many counts of this clonotype. The chain couples TRBV21-1 to TRBJ2-1. TRBV21-1 represents a pseudogene. The length of the CDR3 is 14 residues. The CDR3 loop is CASSKARRINEQFF. The CDR3 DNA is TGTGCCAGCAGCAAAGCGAGGCGGATCAATGAGCAGTTCTTC.

This clonotype was recorded many times. The chain joins TRBV7-3 to TRBJ2-1, with 8 bases matching TRBD1. V was clipped by 1 base and J by 5 bases; unmatched bases: 7. This CDR3 comprises 16 residues. Germline V gene data show CDR1 as SGHTA and CDR2 as FQGTGA. The CDR3 region has the DNA TGTGCCAGCAGCTTAAATATGGGGACAGGAAACAATGAGCAGTTCTTC. Translating gives CASSLNMGTGNNEQFF.

This clonotype occurred many times. The V call is TRBV5-1, the J call TRBJ1-4; 8 bases are a match to TRBD1. The CDR3 sequence is 15 residues long. Losses at the gene ends were 4 bases for V and 4 bases for J; bases not matched to a gene: 6. Germline CDR1 and CDR2: SGHRS and YFSETQ. CDR3 in amino acids: CASSGGTGRNEKLFF. CDR3 nucleotides: TGCGCCAGCAGCGGTGGGACAGGACGTAATGAAAAACTGTTTTTT.

Ten or more counts support this clonotype. The genes are TRBV20-1 and TRBJ2-3; D is undetermined. The V gene's germline CDR1 is DFQATT and CDR2 SNEGSKA (reference sequence). The CDR3 is made up of 14 amino acids. V lost 0 bases, J lost 5 bases, and 12 bases lay in between. The chain's CDR3 is CSAREGLIEDTQYF. In DNA, the CDR3 is TGCAGTGCTAGAGAAGGCTTGATAGAAGATACGCAGTATTTT.

The V call is TRBV20-1, the J call TRBJ2-7; 8 bases are shared with TRBD2. The CDR3 is made up of 14 amino acids. The V gene end was trimmed by 4 bases and the J gene end by 0 bases; junction bases not matched to a gene: 5. Germline V CDR1 and CDR2: DFQATT, SNEGSKA (reference sequence). The CDR3 nucleotides read TGCAGTGCTACGGGGGGGGGCCACTCCTACGAGCAGTACTTC. It specifies CSATGGGHSYEQYF.

This clonotype appeared once. This rearrangement joins TRBV5-1 to TRBJ2-2, with 9 bases lining up with TRBD1. Germline CDR1 is SGHRS and CDR2 is YFSETQ. V lost 7 bases and J lost 5; bases outside the gene matches: 9. The CDR3 runs 15 residues. The CDR3, as DNA: TGCGCCAGCCGCCAGGGGACAGGGAATACCGGGGAGCTGTTTTTT. This gives the protein CASRQGTGNTGELFF.

In this sample, this clonotype turned up once. The CDR3 ends on some other residue instead of the conserved phenylalanine or tryptophan, so this is likely a read error. The J gene is TRBJ2-3, the V gene TRBV19, with D hard to call. The CDR3 is made up of 12 amino acids. The germline CDR1 and CDR2 sequences are LNHDA and SQIVND (reference sequence). The germline V and J ends were trimmed by 7 bases and 6 bases, with 11 bases remaining between them. The CDR3 coding sequence is TGTGCCAGTACCCAACTTGGGGATACGCAGTATCTT. Protein product: CASTQLGDTQYL.

This clonotype has at least ten counts. The CDR3 here is CSVEVRGRKNTEAFF. The CDR3 DNA is TGCAGCGTTGAAGTTAGGGGACGGAAAAACACTGAAGCTTTCTTT. The V and J genes are TRBV29-1 and TRBJ1-1, with a weak D call TRBD1 (5 bases). Trimming removed 1 base at V and 2 bases at J, with 14 bases between. In germline, CDR1 is SQVTM, CDR2 ANQGSEA. The length of the CDR3 is 15 residues.

Points on this clonotype: This may be a read error, as it is one base from a much larger clone. The J gene is TRBJ1-1, the V gene TRBV19; no clear D gene. The germline CDR1 and CDR2 sequences are LNHDA and SQIVND (reference sequence). CDR3 length: 14 residues. V lost 4 bases and J 1 base, leaving 10 bases between the germline ends. The CDR3 reads CASSTSSANTEAFF. The CDR3 DNA reads as TGTGCCAGTAGTACAAGTTCGGCGAACACTGAAGCTTTCTTT.

This clonotype was counted at least ten times. V and J are TRBV10-3 and TRBJ1-2; D is unclear. The CDR3 contains 13 residues. Trimming left V 3 bases short and J 5 bases short, with 10 bases between. Germline CDR1 reads ENHRY; CDR2 reads SYGVKD. CDR3 nucleotide sequence: TGTGCCATCAGTGAAGGAGGACGATATGGCTACACCTTC. Translation gives CAISEGGRYGYTF.

This clonotype was found many times. The J gene is TRBJ2-5, the V gene TRBV28; tentatively, D is TRBD2 (5 bases). The CDR3 runs to 13 residues. Germline V lookup: CDR1 MDHEN, CDR2 SYDVKM. The V end lost 3 bases, the J end lost 7 bases, and 12 bases lay between the germline ends. CDR3 loop: CASSLRSGMTQYF. CDR3 DNA sequence: TGTGCCAGCAGTTTGAGGAGCGGAATGACCCAGTACTTC.

There are many counts of this clonotype. The chain employs TRBV5-1 and TRBJ2-3, with TRBD2 matching over 8 bases. Trimming took 0 bases from V and 1 from J; bases not matched to a gene: 4. The CDR3 is 16 residues long. In germline, CDR1 is SGHRS, CDR2 YFSETQ. The CDR3 coding sequence is TGCGCCAGCAGCTTGGGCCCAGCGGGGGGCACAGATACGCAGTATTTT. It translates to CASSLGPAGGTDTQYF.